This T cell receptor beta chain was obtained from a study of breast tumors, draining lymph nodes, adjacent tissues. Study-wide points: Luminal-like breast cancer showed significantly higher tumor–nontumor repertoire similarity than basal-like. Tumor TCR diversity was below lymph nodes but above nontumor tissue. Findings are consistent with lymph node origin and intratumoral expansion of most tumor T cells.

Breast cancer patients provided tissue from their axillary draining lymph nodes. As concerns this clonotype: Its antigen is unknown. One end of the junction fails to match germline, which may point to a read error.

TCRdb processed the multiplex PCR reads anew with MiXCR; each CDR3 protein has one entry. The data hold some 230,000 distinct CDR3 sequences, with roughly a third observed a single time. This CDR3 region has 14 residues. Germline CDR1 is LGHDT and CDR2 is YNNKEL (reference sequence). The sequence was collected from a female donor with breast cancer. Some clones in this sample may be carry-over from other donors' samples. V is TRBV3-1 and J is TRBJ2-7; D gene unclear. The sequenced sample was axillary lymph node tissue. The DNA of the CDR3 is TGCACCAGCAGCCAAGTGGCCAGAACCTACGAGCAGTACTTC. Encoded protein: CTSSQVARTYEQYF.